This TCR beta chain was retrieved from a study of blood T cell repertoires in COVID-19. CDR1 and CDR2 from the germline V gene are LNHDA and SQIVND (reference sequence). The CDR3 is 12 residues long. With 6 bases removed from V and 5 bases from J, the gap between germline ends came to 8 bases. Authors' processing steps: Amplifying reference gene primers gave estimates of nucleated cell counts. Clones were sequenced by immunoSEQ multiplex PCR, and TCRdb holds only the in-frame ones, with some missing. The V and J calls and the clone size are those of that table, but D and trimming were determined from the DNA. The data contain 200,000 to 250,000 clones, 70% to 90% of them seen just once; the ten biggest clones take up 2.9%.

This TCR came from a man aged 50 to 60 who had recovered from COVID-19. Sequencing input: peripheral blood. The gene calls are TRBV19 and TRBJ1-5; D gene unclear. As DNA, the CDR3 is TGTGCCAGTAGGGCAGGTTATCAGCCCCAGCATTTT. Its translation is CASRAGYQPQHF.